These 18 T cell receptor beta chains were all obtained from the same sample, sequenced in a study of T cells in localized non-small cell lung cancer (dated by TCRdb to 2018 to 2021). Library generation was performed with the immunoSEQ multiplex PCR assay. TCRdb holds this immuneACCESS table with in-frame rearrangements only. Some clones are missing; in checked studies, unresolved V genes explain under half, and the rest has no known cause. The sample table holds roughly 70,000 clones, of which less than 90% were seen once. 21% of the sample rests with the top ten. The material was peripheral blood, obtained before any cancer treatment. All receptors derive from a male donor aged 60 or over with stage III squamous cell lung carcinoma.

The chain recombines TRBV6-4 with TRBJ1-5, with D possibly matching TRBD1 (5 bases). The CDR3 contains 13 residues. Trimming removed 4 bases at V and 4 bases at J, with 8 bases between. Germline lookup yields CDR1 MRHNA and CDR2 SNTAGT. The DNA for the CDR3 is TGTGCCAGCAGTGGAGACAGAAATCAGCCCCAGCATTTT. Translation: CASSGDRNQPQHF.

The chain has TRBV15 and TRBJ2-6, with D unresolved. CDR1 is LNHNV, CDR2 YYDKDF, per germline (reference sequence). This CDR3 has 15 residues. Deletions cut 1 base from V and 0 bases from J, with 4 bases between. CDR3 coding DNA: TGTGCCACCAGCAGAGTGGACTCTGGGGCCAACGTCCTGACTTTC. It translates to CATSRVDSGANVLTF.

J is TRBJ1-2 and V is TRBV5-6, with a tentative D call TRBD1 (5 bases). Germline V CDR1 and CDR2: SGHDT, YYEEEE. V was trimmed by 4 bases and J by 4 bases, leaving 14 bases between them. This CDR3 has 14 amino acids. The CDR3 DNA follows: TGTGCCAGCAGCCCCTTGGGGGGAAGCTATGGCTACACCTTC. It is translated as CASSPLGGSYGYTF.

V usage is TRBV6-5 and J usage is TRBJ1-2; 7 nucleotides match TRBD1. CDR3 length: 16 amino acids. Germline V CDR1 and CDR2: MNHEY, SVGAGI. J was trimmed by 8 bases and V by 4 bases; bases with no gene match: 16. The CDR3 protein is CASSSPGGSQGKGYTF. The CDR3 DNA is TGTGCCAGCAGTTCGCCAGGGGGATCCCAGGGAAAAGGCTACACCTTC.

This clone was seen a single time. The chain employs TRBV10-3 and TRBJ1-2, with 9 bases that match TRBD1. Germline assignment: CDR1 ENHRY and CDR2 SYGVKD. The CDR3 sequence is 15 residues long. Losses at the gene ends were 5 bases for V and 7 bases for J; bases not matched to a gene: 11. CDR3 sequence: CAISPSGTGIGGYTF. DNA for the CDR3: TGTGCCATCAGTCCATCCGGGACAGGGATTGGTGGCTACACCTTC.

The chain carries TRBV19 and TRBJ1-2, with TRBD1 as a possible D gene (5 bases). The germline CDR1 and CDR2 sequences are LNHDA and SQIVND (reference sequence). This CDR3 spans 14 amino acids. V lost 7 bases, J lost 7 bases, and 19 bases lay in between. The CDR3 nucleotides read TGTGCCAGTAACCCGGACGGGGGAGTGGGTGGCTACACCTTC. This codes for CASNPDGGVGGYTF. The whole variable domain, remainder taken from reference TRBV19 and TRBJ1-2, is DGGITQSPKYLFRKEGQNVTLSCEQNLNHDAMYWYRQDPGQGLRLIYYSQIVNDFQKGDIAEGYSVSREKKESFPLTVTSAQKNPTAFYLCASNPDGGVGGYTFGSGTRLTVV.

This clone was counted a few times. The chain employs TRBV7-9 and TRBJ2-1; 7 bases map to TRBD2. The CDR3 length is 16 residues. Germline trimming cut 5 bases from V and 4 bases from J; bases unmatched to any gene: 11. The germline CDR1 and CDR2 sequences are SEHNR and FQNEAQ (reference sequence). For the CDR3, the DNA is TGTGCCAGCAGCCCGGGGTCGGGGAGGGATTACAATGAGCAGTTCTTC. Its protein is CASSPGSGRDYNEQFF.

Written as DNA, the CDR3 is TGCGCCAGCGGGAGGGGGGCCGTCACAGATACGCAGTATTTT. Its protein is CASGRGAVTDTQYF. This chain uses TRBV10-2 with TRBJ2-3; maybe TRBD2 (7 bases). Looked up from germline, CDR1 is WSHSY and CDR2 is SAAADI. This CDR3 comprises 14 residues. The V and J ends lost 8 bases and 2 bases respectively, with 14 bases between them.

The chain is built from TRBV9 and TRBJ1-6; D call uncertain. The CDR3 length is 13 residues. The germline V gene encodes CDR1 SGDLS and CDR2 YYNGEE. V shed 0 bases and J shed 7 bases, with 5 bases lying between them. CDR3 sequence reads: CASSVDENSPLHF. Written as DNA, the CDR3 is TGTGCCAGCAGCGTAGACGAAAATTCACCCCTCCACTTT. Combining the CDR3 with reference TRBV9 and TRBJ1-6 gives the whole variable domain DSGVTQTPKHLITATGQRVTLRCSPRSGDLSVYWYQQSLDQGLQFLIQYYNGEERAKGNILERFSAQQFPDLHSELNLSSLELGDSALYFCASSVDENSPLHFGNGTRLTVT.

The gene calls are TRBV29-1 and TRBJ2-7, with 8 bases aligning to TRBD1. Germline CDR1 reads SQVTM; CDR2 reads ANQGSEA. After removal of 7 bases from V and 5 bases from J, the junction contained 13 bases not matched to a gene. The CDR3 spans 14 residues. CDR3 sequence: CSGGDWTGRHEQYF. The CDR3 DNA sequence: TGCAGCGGGGGGGATTGGACAGGGAGGCACGAGCAGTACTTC.

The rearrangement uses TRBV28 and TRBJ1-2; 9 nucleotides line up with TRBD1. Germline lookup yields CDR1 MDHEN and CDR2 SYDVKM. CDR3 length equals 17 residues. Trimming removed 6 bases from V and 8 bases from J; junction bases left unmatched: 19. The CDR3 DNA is TGTGCCAGCAGCCCCGGGGGTGGGACAGGGATTCAAGGAGGCTACACCTTC. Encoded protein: CASSPGGGTGIQGGYTF.

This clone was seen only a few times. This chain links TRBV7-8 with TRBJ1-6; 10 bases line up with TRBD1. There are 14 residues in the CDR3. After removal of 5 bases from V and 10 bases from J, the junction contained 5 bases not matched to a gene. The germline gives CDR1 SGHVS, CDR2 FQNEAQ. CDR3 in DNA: TGTGCCAGCAGCCGCGGGACAGGGGTATCACCCCTCCACTTT. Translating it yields CASSRGTGVSPLHF.

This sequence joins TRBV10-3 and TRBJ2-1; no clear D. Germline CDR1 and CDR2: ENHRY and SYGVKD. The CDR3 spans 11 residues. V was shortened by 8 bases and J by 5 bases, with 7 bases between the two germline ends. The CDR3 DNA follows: TGTGCCATCCAAGAGGACAATGAGCAGTTCTTC. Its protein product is CAIQEDNEQFF.

CDR3 sequence reads: CASSLEASSYEQYF. CDR3 nucleotide sequence: TGTGCCAGCAGCTTAGAGGCAAGCTCCTACGAGCAGTACTTC. The V gene is TRBV7-9, the J gene TRBJ2-7, with no clear D. CDR3 length: 14 residues. The germline V gene encodes CDR1 SEHNR and CDR2 FQNEAQ (reference sequence). Trimming stripped 1 base from V and 0 bases from J, with 7 bases between.

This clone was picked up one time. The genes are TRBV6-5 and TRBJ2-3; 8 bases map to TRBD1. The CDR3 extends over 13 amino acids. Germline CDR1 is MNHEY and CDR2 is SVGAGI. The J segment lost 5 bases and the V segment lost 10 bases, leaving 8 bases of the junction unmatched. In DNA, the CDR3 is TGTGCCACCAGGACAGGACAGGGAGATACGCAGTATTTT. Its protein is CATRTGQGDTQYF.

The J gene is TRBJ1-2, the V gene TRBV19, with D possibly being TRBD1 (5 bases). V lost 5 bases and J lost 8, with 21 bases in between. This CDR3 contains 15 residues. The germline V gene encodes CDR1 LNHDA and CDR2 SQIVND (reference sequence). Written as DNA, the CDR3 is TGTGCCAGTAGTCCGACTGGGGGGGTCGCCGGGGGCTACACCTTC. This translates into CASSPTGGVAGGYTF.

This CDR3 is CASSEGDRGNYGYTF. The CDR3 nucleotides read TGTGCCAGCAGCGAGGGGGACAGGGGTAACTATGGCTACACCTTC. The rearrangement joins TRBV9 to TRBJ1-2, with 10 nucleotides matching TRBD1. This CDR3 has 15 residues. CDR1 is SGDLS and CDR2 is YYNGEE in the germline V gene. Trimming cost V 3 bases and J 1 base; bases outside gene matches: 3.

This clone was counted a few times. In nucleotides, the CDR3 is TGTGCCAGCAGCTTAGCGCGTTTAAGGTCGACAGGCGGGGGCTACACCTTC. As protein: CASSLARLRSTGGGYTF. The rearrangement uses TRBV7-8 and TRBJ1-2; D might be TRBD1 (6 bases). There are 17 residues in the CDR3. Trimming left V 0 bases short and J 8 bases short, with 22 bases between. CDR1 is SGHVS and CDR2 is FQNEAQ in the germline V gene.